This entry features one T cell receptor beta chain sequence. The data stem from a study of technical replicates of blood from a few donors. The CDR3 sequence is 14 residues long. The V end lost 4 bases, the J end lost 6 bases, and 14 bases lay between the germline ends. Germline V gene lookup returns CDR1 SGDLS and CDR2 YYNGEE. Assay used: immunoSEQ multiplex PCR; TCRdb lists only in-frame clones, some missing. This sample has fewer than 100,000 clones, with approximately 91% found just once. The sequenced material came from T cells isolated from PBMCs. The sequence came from a human donor in good health. This chain connects TRBV9 to TRBJ1-3; D may be TRBD1 (6 bases). The CDR3 region has the DNA TGTGCCAGCAGCCAGGGGACCGAAAAAAACACCATATATTTT. It translates to CASSQGTEKNTIYF.